The rows below give T cell receptor beta chains drawn from one sample of a study of OX40 agonist ivuxolimab in advanced cancers. TCRdb's table, derived via immunoSEQ multiplex PCR, lists solely in-frame clones and lacks some. The sample lists roughly 70,000 clones, around nine tenths occurring once. Sequencing was performed on CD4+ or CD8+ T cells sorted from blood, taken in a trial of the OX40 agonist ivuxolimab. Source of these receptors: an adult with an advanced solid tumor such as melanoma, head and neck, liver or kidney cancer. CDR3s include the opening cysteine and the closing phenylalanine or tryptophan. The order of the fields is J gene, V gene, CDR3 length, clone size, D gene, CDR3 protein, CDR3 DNA. D genes are given only for firm matches. Where a row states a size, it is once, few, many or the class of an expanded clone; other rows omit it.

TRBJ2-4 TRBV18 14 - - CASSPGSPKNIQYF TGTGCCAGCTCACCCGGCAGTCCCAAAAACATTCAGTACTTC
TRBJ1-1 TRBV10-3 16 - - CAISAFSGLQNTEAFF TGTGCCATCAGTGCCTTCTCGGGACTTCAGAACACTGAAGCTTTCTTT
TRBJ1-1 TRBV5-1 13 - TRBD1 CASQIQGDTEAFF TGCGCCAGCCAAATACAGGGGGACACTGAAGCTTTCTTT
TRBJ2-7 TRBV7-2 12 - - CASSLIGYEQYF TGTGCCAGCAGCTTGATTGGTTACGAGCAGTACTTC
TRBJ2-3 TRBV18 16 - - CASSPRDRLAGDTQYF TGTGCCAGCTCACCACGGGACCGACTCGCGGGGGATACGCAGTATTTT
TRBJ1-1 TRBV2 15 once TRBD1 CASSERDRGLTEAFF TGTGCCAGCAGTGAAAGGGACAGGGGGCTTACTGAAGCTTTCTTT
TRBJ1-1 TRBV4-3 15 once TRBD1 CASSQDSGQGVRAFF TGCGCCAGCAGCCAAGACTCGGGACAGGGGGTGCGAGCTTTCTTT
TRBJ2-2 TRBV6-5 16 - - CASSLTGLLSTGELFF TGTGCCAGCAGTTTGACGGGACTCCTTAGCACCGGGGAGCTGTTTTTT
TRBJ1-5 TRBV28 18 - TRBD1 CASKKGEGTEHSNQPQHF TGTGCCAGCAAGAAGGGGGAAGGGACAGAACATAGCAATCAGCCCCAGCATTTT
TRBJ1-1 TRBV6-6 12 - TRBD1 CASRDRGSEAFF TGTGCCAGCAGAGACAGGGGATCTGAAGCTTTCTTT
TRBJ1-2 TRBV7-9 15 - - CASSLDRREDYGYTF TGTGCCAGCAGCTTAGATCGCAGGGAGGACTATGGCTACACCTTC
TRBJ1-4 TRBV6-5 15 - - CASSYSVGRVEKLFF TGTGCCAGCAGTTACTCTGTGGGGCGCGTTGAAAAACTGTTTTTT
TRBJ2-1 TRBV30 16 - TRBD2 CAWSHSGAGLGREQFF TGTGCCTGGAGCCATAGCGGGGCCGGCCTGGGTCGTGAGCAGTTCTTC
TRBJ1-4 TRBV6-1 15 - - CASSEDLRVNEKLFF TGTGCCAGCAGTGAAGATCTGCGGGTTAATGAAAAACTGTTTTTT
TRBJ1-2 TRBV30 13 - TRBD1 CAWRWTGGYGYTF TGTGCCTGGAGATGGACAGGGGGTTATGGCTACACCTTC
TRBJ1-4 TRBV4-1 15 - TRBD1 CASSQDHRGGEKLFF TGCGCCAGCAGCCAAGACCACAGGGGAGGTGAAAAACTGTTTTTT
TRBJ1-5 TRBV28 16 - - CASSKDSTGNVQPQHF TGTGCCAGCAGTAAGGACAGTACGGGGAATGTGCAGCCCCAGCATTTT